The 19 T cell receptor beta chains below come from one sample, sequenced in a study of T cells after yellow fever vaccination. From the 5' RACE reads, TCRdb called clonotypes with MiXCR, one entry per CDR3 protein. The sample lists some 600,000 distinct CDR3 sequences, about 12% seen once, with more than 13% in the top ten. The starting material was PBMCs, obtained on the day of the yellow fever booster vaccination. These TCRs come from a man aged 25 to 45 who received the YFV17D yellow fever vaccine.

This clonotype was seen many times. The chain carries TRBV2 and TRBJ1-2; D is uncertain. Trimming left V 6 bases short and J 2 bases short, with 10 bases between. This CDR3 is built from 13 residues. Per germline, CDR1 SNHLY and CDR2 FYNNEI. CDR3 sequence (DNA): TGTGCCAGCAGCCTAAGAGACAACTATGGCTACACCTTC. Its translation is CASSLRDNYGYTF.

This clonotype was counted between two and nine times. The chain joins TRBV29-1 to TRBJ2-7; maybe TRBD2 (6 bases). The CDR3 totals 12 residues. The V end lost 7 bases, the J end lost 0 bases, and 10 bases lay between the germline ends. Germline V gene lookup returns CDR1 SQVTM and CDR2 ANQGSEA. For the CDR3, the DNA is TGCAGCGGAGGGACTTACTCCTACGAGCAGTACTTC. Protein: CSGGTYSYEQYF.

This clonotype was seen a handful of times. The chain carries TRBV28 and TRBJ1-1, with TRBD1 matching 10 bases. Germline CDR1 is MDHEN and CDR2 is SYDVKM. This CDR3 has 14 residues. J gave up 4 bases and V 5 bases, and 4 bases lay outside the gene matches. The CDR3 coding sequence is TGTGCCAGCAGTGACAGGGGGCGCGTCACTGAAGCTTTCTTT. It encodes CASSDRGRVTEAFF.

This chain links TRBV18 with TRBJ2-3; weak D call: TRBD2 (5 bases). The germline V and J ends were trimmed by 3 bases and 0 bases, with 10 bases remaining between them. Germline V gives CDR1 KGHSH, CDR2 LQKENI. This CDR3 is 15 amino acids long. CDR3: CASSPRSGSTDTQYF. For the CDR3, the DNA is TGTGCCAGCTCACCCCGCAGCGGTAGCACAGATACGCAGTATTTT.

This clonotype was seen only a few times. V gene TRBV6-1 combines with J gene TRBJ1-1; 7 nucleotides agree with TRBD1. Germline CDR1 MNHNS, CDR2 SASEGT. This CDR3 spans 15 amino acids. Trimming removed 2 bases from V and 5 bases from J; junction bases left unmatched: 8. CDR3 sequence (DNA): TGTGCCAGCAGTGAAATTAGGGGGCGCGGGACTGAAGCTTTCTTT. It specifies CASSEIRGRGTEAFF.

This clonotype appeared a few times. The chain uses TRBV7-9 and TRBJ2-1, with 9 positions matching TRBD2. The CDR3 loop spans 15 amino acids. J was trimmed by 7 bases and V by 8 bases; bases with no gene match: 12. Germline V gene data show CDR1 as SEHNR and CDR2 as FQNEAQ (reference sequence). The CDR3 here is CASSLYPSGMNEQFF. CDR3 nucleotides: TGTGCCAGCTCTTTGTATCCTAGCGGGATGAATGAGCAGTTCTTC.

The V call is TRBV19, the J call TRBJ2-7, with a possible D match to TRBD2 (5 bases). Germline CDR1 is LNHDA and CDR2 is SQIVND (reference sequence). The germline V and J ends were trimmed by 5 bases and 7 bases, with 15 bases remaining between them. The CDR3 covers 13 residues. CDR3 DNA sequence: TGTGCCAGTAGTTTCGGGAAAGGTGGTGAGCAGTACTTC. It is translated as CASSFGKGGEQYF.

This clonotype appeared a few times. The chain joins TRBV7-2 to TRBJ1-5; possible D gene TRBD1, 5 bases. CDR1 SGHTA and CDR2 FQGNSA come from the germline V gene. V dropped 1 base and J dropped 6 bases, with 13 bases sitting between them. The CDR3 is 15 amino acids. CDR3 residues: CASSLVRDGAQPQHF. The CDR3 DNA is TGTGCCAGCAGCTTAGTGAGGGACGGGGCTCAGCCCCAGCATTTT.

Only a few counts were recorded for this clonotype. This chain links TRBV7-8 with TRBJ1-5, with D uncertain. Germline V CDR1 and CDR2: SGHVS, FQNEAQ. V shed 4 bases and J shed 5 bases, with 9 bases lying between them. The CDR3 runs 13 residues. The CDR3 here is CASSYAEDQPQHF. In DNA form, the CDR3 reads TGTGCCAGCAGCTATGCGGAGGATCAGCCCCAGCATTTT.

This chain links TRBV24-1 with TRBJ2-5; 7 bases agree with TRBD1. Per germline, CDR1 KGHDR and CDR2 SFDVKD. Trimming took 4 bases from V and 5 from J; bases not matched to a gene: 6. This CDR3 is 14 amino acids long. For the CDR3, the DNA is TGTGCCACCAGTGACCGACAGGGCCGGGAGACCCAGTACTTC. Its translation: CATSDRQGRETQYF.

A remark on this clonotype: At one end the junction does not follow the germline gene, possibly because of a read error. This sequence joins TRBV20-1 and TRBJ1-4; TRBD1 might be the D (6 bases). CDR1 and CDR2 from the germline V gene are DFQATT and SNEGSKA (reference sequence). This CDR3 has 16 amino acids. CDR3 sequence (DNA): TGCTGTGCTAGTCGGGTACAACAGGGATCTAATGAAAAACTGTTTTTT. As protein: CCASRVQQGSNEKLFF.

This clonotype was found a few times. This chain joins TRBV7-2 and TRBJ2-2, with TRBD1 identical over 8 bases. CDR1 SGHTA and CDR2 FQGNSA come from the germline V gene. V gave up 5 bases and J gave up 3 bases; unmatched junction bases: 5. CDR3 size: 15 residues. CDR3 DNA sequence: TGTGCCAGCAGCGTCAGGGGGCAAGACACCGGGGAGCTGTTTTTT. Amino acids: CASSVRGQDTGELFF. The full variable domain, its missing parts supplied by reference TRBV7-2 and TRBJ2-2, is GAGVSQSPSNKVTEKGKDVELRCDPISGHTALYWYRQSLGQGLEFLIYFQGNSAPDKSGLPSDRFSAERTGGSVSTLTIQRTQQEDSAVYLCASSVRGQDTGELFFGEGSRLTVL.

This clonotype was counted only a few times. The CDR3: CATSRLSYEQYF. CDR3 nucleotides: TGTGCCACCAGCAGACTATCCTACGAGCAGTACTTC. The V gene is TRBV15, the J gene TRBJ2-7; D not certain. Trimming shortened V by 2 bases and J by 1 base, and 3 bases separated the two germline ends. Germline loops: CDR1 LNHNV, CDR2 YYDKDF (reference sequence). The CDR3 is 12 amino acids.

In its sample, this clonotype was seen many times. The chain carries TRBV18 and TRBJ2-1; 8 bases agree with TRBD2. The CDR3 consists of 17 residues. Germline V lookup: CDR1 KGHSH, CDR2 LQKENI. With V trimmed by 3 bases and J by 10 bases, 17 bases remained unmatched. CDR3 DNA: TGTGCCAGCTCACCTCCCGCGGGAGGATCCGGGGTACCCGAGCAGTTCTTC. It encodes CASSPPAGGSGVPEQFF.

This clonotype was picked up a small number of times. The chain employs TRBV10-1 and TRBJ2-1; 11 nucleotides agree with TRBD2. Losses at the gene ends were 4 bases for V and 15 bases for J; bases not matched to a gene: 14. Germline V gene lookup returns CDR1 WNHNN and CDR2 SYGVQD (reference sequence). The CDR3 totals 15 residues. The CDR3 spells CASSAGLAGLTVPFF. In nucleotides, the CDR3 is TGCGCCAGCAGTGCCGGACTAGCGGGCCTAACTGTACCGTTCTTC.

This clonotype turned up a few times. This chain's CDR3 is CASSSGPAKTQYF. CDR3 nucleotides: TGTGCCAGCAGCTCAGGGCCTGCGAAGACCCAGTACTTC. The rearrangement joins TRBV7-2 to TRBJ2-5, with a tentative D call TRBD1 (5 bases). Trimming pared 4 bases from V and 6 bases from J, leaving 12 bases between. The CDR3 is made up of 13 amino acids. Germline V gives CDR1 SGHTA, CDR2 FQGNSA.

The table lists this clonotype with a few counts. This chain joins TRBV7-8 and TRBJ2-5, with TRBD2 as a possible D gene (7 bases). Germline values: CDR1 SGHVS, CDR2 FQNEAQ. The CDR3 loop spans 13 amino acids. CDR3 loop: CACGGGGLETQYF. For the CDR3, the DNA is TGTGCTTGCGGTGGCGGGGGCCTGGAGACCCAGTACTTC.

This clonotype was seen a handful of times. This chain connects TRBV12-3 or TRBV12-4 to TRBJ2-1; D not resolved. There are 14 residues in the CDR3. Deletions cut 3 bases from V and 0 bases from J, with 6 bases between. In nucleotides, the CDR3 is TGTGCCAGCAGTTTTTGGAGCTCCTACAATGAGCAGTTCTTC. Translating gives CASSFWSSYNEQFF.

In its sample, this clonotype was seen a few times. V gene TRBV3-1 combines with J gene TRBJ2-5; 7 bases match TRBD2. The CDR3 has 13 residues. The junction had 11 bases not matched to a gene; V was cut back by 11 bases and J by 5 bases. Germline V gene sequence: CDR1 LGHDT, CDR2 YNNKEL (reference sequence). In DNA form, the CDR3 reads TGTGCCGCTGGGGGGGTCCGAGGGGAGACCCAGTACTTC. It yields the protein CAAGGVRGETQYF.